These T cell receptor beta chains were read from a single sample in a study of blood T cells in healthy people across ages. TCRdb passed the 5' RACE reads through MiXCR, listing each CDR3 protein once. The table lists 650,000 to 1,000,000 distinct CDR3 sequences, about 37% of them singletons, with 10% to 15% in the top ten. The sample taken for sequencing was blood. All receptors derive from a man aged 18 to 30 in good health. Both conserved end residues are part of each CDR3. Each record gives: D gene, V gene, CDR3 protein. D genes are given only for firm matches.

d_call: TRBD1
v_call: TRBV10-3
cdr3_aa: CAISQGQGRLETQYF

d_call: TRBD1
v_call: TRBV12-3/TRBV12-4
cdr3_aa: CASSEGTGGLYF

d_call: -
v_call: TRBV7-2
cdr3_aa: CASSLSGTRETQYF

d_call: -
v_call: TRBV20-1
cdr3_aa: CSASRRGGPGNQPQHF

d_call: -
v_call: TRBV3-1
cdr3_aa: CASNFGETYNEQYF

d_call: -
v_call: TRBV15
cdr3_aa: CATSRHPNRGTEAFF

d_call: -
v_call: TRBV20-1
cdr3_aa: CSARDGLLYTEAFF

d_call: -
v_call: TRBV9
cdr3_aa: CASSVDPLTEAFF

d_call: -
v_call: TRBV29-1
cdr3_aa: CSVEVEEETQYF

d_call: TRBD2
v_call: TRBV10-3
cdr3_aa: CAISDTSGGWNEQFF

d_call: TRBD1
v_call: TRBV9
cdr3_aa: CASSVDGTGINYGYTF

d_call: TRBD1
v_call: TRBV12-3/TRBV12-4
cdr3_aa: CASSLDRVITDTQYF

d_call: TRBD1
v_call: TRBV12-3/TRBV12-4
cdr3_aa: CASLRTGANTEAFF

d_call: TRBD2
v_call: TRBV20-1
cdr3_aa: CSARGWASGAKNIQYF

d_call: -
v_call: TRBV7-3
cdr3_aa: CASSLGLSSTETQYF

d_call: TRBD1
v_call: TRBV7-2
cdr3_aa: CASSPPGGLDEQYF

d_call: -
v_call: TRBV6-2/TRBV6-3
cdr3_aa: CASSYVTGELFF

d_call: -
v_call: TRBV6-2/TRBV6-3
cdr3_aa: CASSGQAYGPQETQYF

d_call: -
v_call: TRBV4-1
cdr3_aa: CASSQEAGFYEQYF

d_call: TRBD1
v_call: TRBV20-1
cdr3_aa: CSARDRDRGYNEQFF

d_call: -
v_call: TRBV7-9
cdr3_aa: CASSRYGDQETQYF

d_call: -
v_call: TRBV20-1
cdr3_aa: CSARSGRGTQYF

d_call: -
v_call: TRBV6-6
cdr3_aa: CASSAVKQPQHF

d_call: TRBD1
v_call: TRBV29-1
cdr3_aa: CSVERDRGGGEKLFF

d_call: -
v_call: TRBV7-2
cdr3_aa: CASSLIPGAEQYF